The 20 T cell receptor beta chains in this list originate from one sample, sequenced in a study of lymphopenia after photon versus proton radiotherapy (dated by TCRdb to about 2019). The protocol used for the library was the immunoSEQ multiplex PCR assay. TCRdb carries this immuneACCESS record with in-frame sequences only. Its versions omit some clonotypes, under half of them owing to an unresolved V gene in the studies checked, with the rest unexplained. The table for this sample lists 50,000 to 75,000 clones; approximately 83% of them were counted only once. The top ten clonotypes cover about 2% of the sample. The sample consisted of peripheral blood, taken from a patient treated with photon-based radiotherapy. The receptors come from a man aged 35 to 55 with gastric cancer.

The gene calls are TRBV18 and TRBJ2-2, with a possible D match to TRBD1 (5 bases). The CDR3 extends over 16 amino acids. From germline, CDR1 is KGHSH and CDR2 LQKENI. V lost 3 bases and J 0 bases, leaving 11 bases between the germline ends. The CDR3 spells CASSPRRASNTGELFF. The CDR3 region has the DNA TGTGCCAGCTCACCGCGCAGGGCCTCGAACACCGGGGAGCTGTTTTTT.

The V gene is TRBV30, the J gene TRBJ1-5; D uncertain. Germline CDR1 and CDR2: GTSNPN and SVGIG (reference sequence). The CDR3 is 14 amino acids. V gave up 0 bases and J gave up 4 bases, with 10 bases separating them. CDR3 region: CAWSVDFGNQPQHF. In DNA, the CDR3 is TGTGCCTGGAGTGTAGACTTTGGTAATCAGCCCCAGCATTTT.

The sample holds one count of this clone. V gene TRBV15 combines with J gene TRBJ2-7; D remains ambiguous. Deletions cut 0 bases from V and 1 base from J, with 13 bases between. Per germline, CDR1 LNHNV and CDR2 YYDKDF (reference sequence). There are 16 residues in the CDR3. The CDR3 here is CATSRDPGQLSYEQYF. The CDR3 region has the DNA TGTGCCACCAGCAGAGATCCAGGTCAGCTGTCCTACGAGCAGTACTTC.

This clone was seen only a few times. The chain uses TRBV25-1 and TRBJ2-2; TRBD1 might be the D (6 bases). Between the trimmed V and J ends, which lost 4 bases and 0 bases, there was a span of 18 bases. Germline V gene data show CDR1 as MGHDK and CDR2 as SYGVNS. This CDR3 is built from 18 residues. The chain's CDR3 is CASSASPGHMTNTGELFF. In nucleotides, the CDR3 is TGTGCCAGCAGTGCCTCACCGGGACATATGACGAACACCGGGGAGCTGTTTTTT.

The chain carries TRBV30 and TRBJ1-6; 7 positions agree with TRBD1. Germline CDR1 reads GTSNPN; CDR2 reads SVGIG (reference sequence). The CDR3 has 14 residues. The V gene end was trimmed by 4 bases and the J gene end by 0 bases; junction bases not matched to a gene: 0. The CDR3 DNA is TGTGCCTGGACAGGGGGCTCCTATAATTCACCCCTCCACTTT. It encodes CAWTGGSYNSPLHF.

V gene TRBV6-5 combines with J gene TRBJ1-1; 7 bases are a match to TRBD1. CDR1 is MNHEY, CDR2 SVGAGI, per germline. The trim removed 6 bases at V and 0 bases at J, leaving 1 base unmatched. The CDR3 has 13 residues. This CDR3 is CASRGQLNTEAFF. In DNA, the CDR3 is TGTGCCAGCAGGGGACAGTTGAACACTGAAGCTTTCTTT.

The chain recombines TRBV11-1 with TRBJ2-3, with TRBD1 matching over 9 bases. CDR3 size: 15 residues. V was pared by 5 bases and J by 6 bases, with 9 bases of the junction left unmatched. The V gene's germline CDR1 is SGHAT and CDR2 FQDESV (reference sequence). The CDR3 sequence: CASSPRTGARDTQYF. The CDR3 nucleotides are TGTGCCAGCAGCCCCCGGACAGGGGCTAGGGATACGCAGTATTTT.

V gene TRBV15 combines with J gene TRBJ2-7; weak D call: TRBD2 (7 bases). The CDR3 runs 14 residues. The germline V gene encodes CDR1 LNHNV and CDR2 YYDKDF (reference sequence). V shed 0 bases and J shed 7 bases, with 13 bases lying between them. As DNA, the CDR3 is TGTGCCACCAGCAGAGAGCGGGGGCCGGGAGAGCAGTACTTC. Amino acids: CATSRERGPGEQYF.

V is TRBV5-1 and J is TRBJ2-7, with 8 nucleotides matching TRBD1. V dropped 0 bases and J dropped 3; count of bases not matched to a gene: 11. This CDR3 is built from 17 residues. Germline lookup yields CDR1 SGHRS and CDR2 YFSETQ. For the CDR3, the DNA is TGCGCCAGCAGCTTGGAAGGAGGCCGGGACAGGTTCTACGAGCAGTACTTC. Its translation is CASSLEGGRDRFYEQYF.

The gene calls are TRBV19 and TRBJ2-7; D is ambiguous. V lost 10 bases and J 7 bases, leaving 23 bases between the germline ends. Germline assignment: CDR1 LNHDA and CDR2 SQIVND (reference sequence). CDR3 size: 14 residues. The chain's CDR3 is CATSRTTQPKEQYF. For the CDR3, the DNA is TGTGCCACCAGCCGAACCACCCAACCGAAGGAGCAGTACTTC.

This chain uses TRBV11-2 with TRBJ2-7; D is possibly TRBD2 (7 bases). Trimming shortened V by 4 bases and J by 3 bases, and 13 bases separated the two germline ends. This CDR3 spans 14 amino acids. Looked up from germline, CDR1 is SGHAT and CDR2 is FQNNGV. In DNA form, the CDR3 reads TGTGCCAGCAGCTGGGGGGGCGGTAACTACGAGCAGTACTTC. Protein product: CASSWGGGNYEQYF.

The chain is built from TRBV7-2 and TRBJ1-1; possible D gene TRBD1, 5 bases. The germline V gene encodes CDR1 SGHTA and CDR2 FQGNSA. The V end lost 5 bases, the J end lost 5 bases, and 18 bases lay between the germline ends. The CDR3 has 15 amino acids. The CDR3 DNA follows: TGTGCCAGCAGCCTTACCCCGGGGCCAGGGACTGAAGCTTTCTTT. Translation gives CASSLTPGPGTEAFF. The whole variable domain, filled in from reference TRBV7-2 and TRBJ1-1, reads GAGVSQSPSNKVTEKGKDVELRCDPISGHTALYWYRQSLGQGLEFLIYFQGNSAPDKSGLPSDRFSAERTGGSVSTLTIQRTQQEDSAVYLCASSLTPGPGTEAFFGQGTRLTVV.

The chain couples TRBV5-6 to TRBJ2-2; weak D call: TRBD1 (5 bases). Trimming took off 0 bases at V and 5 bases at J, with 8 bases between the two ends. Germline V lookup: CDR1 SGHDT, CDR2 YYEEEE. This CDR3 is built from 14 residues. In nucleotides, the CDR3 is TGTGCCAGCAGCTTGGGAAGGGGAACCGGGGAGCTGTTTTTT. Its protein is CASSLGRGTGELFF.

The J gene is TRBJ2-5, the V gene TRBV6-6, with a weak D call TRBD1 (6 bases). Germline V gene data show CDR1 as MNHNY and CDR2 as SVGAGI (reference sequence). V was pared by 10 bases and J by 6 bases, with 27 bases between. The CDR3 runs to 16 residues. The CDR3 nucleotides are TGTGCCACCCTTGATGACAGAGGCGGTAGGGGGAAGACCCAGTACTTC. It encodes CATLDDRGGRGKTQYF.

This clone has only one observation. J is TRBJ2-3 and V is TRBV19, with D possibly being TRBD2 (5 bases). CDR1 is LNHDA and CDR2 is SQIVND in the germline V gene (reference sequence). The V gene lost 3 bases and the J gene lost 4 bases, with 17 bases spanning the gap. The length of the CDR3 is 16 residues. This chain's CDR3 is CASSMDRETTADTQYF. The CDR3 region has the DNA TGTGCCAGTAGTATGGACCGGGAAACTACGGCAGATACGCAGTATTTT.

CDR3 protein: CAWDFEGATEAFF. The CDR3 DNA reads TGTGCCTGGGACTTTGAGGGGGCCACTGAAGCTTTCTTT. The chain carries TRBV30 and TRBJ1-1; TRBD1 matches 7 bases. Germline loops: CDR1 GTSNPN, CDR2 SVGIG (reference sequence). The CDR3 totals 13 residues. J lost 4 bases, V lost 5 bases, and 7 bases had no gene match.

This rearrangement joins TRBV6-6 to TRBJ1-2, with TRBD1 matching 11 bases. The CDR3 totals 12 residues. Trimming at V came to 2 bases and at J to 12 bases, leaving 2 bases not matched to a gene. Germline V gene data show CDR1 as MNHNY and CDR2 as SVGAGI (reference sequence). The CDR3 DNA sequence: TGTGCCAGCAGTTACGGGACAGGGGGGCACACCTTC. It codes for CASSYGTGGHTF.

The chain joins TRBV2 to TRBJ2-7, with no clear D. The length of the CDR3 is 13 residues. CDR1 and CDR2 from the germline V gene are SNHLY and FYNNEI. Between the trimmed V and J ends, which lost 6 bases and 1 base, there was a span of 10 bases. Here the CDR3 DNA reads TGTGCCAGCAGAACGACACCTTCCTACGAGCAGTACTTC. This sequence encodes CASRTTPSYEQYF.

The rearrangement links TRBV2 to TRBJ2-1; 7 positions agree with TRBD1. The CDR3 runs 12 residues. Germline V gene sequence: CDR1 SNHLY, CDR2 FYNNEI. Trimming took 10 bases from V and 7 from J; bases not matched to a gene: 7. CDR3 sequence reads: CATKTGMNEQFF. The CDR3 DNA reads as TGTGCCACCAAGACAGGGATGAATGAGCAGTTCTTC.

This clone was seen once. The chain joins TRBV19 to TRBJ1-6; D call uncertain. The CDR3 contains 15 residues. The germline V gene has CDR1 LNHDA and CDR2 SQIVND (reference sequence). V was cut by 10 bases and J by 0 bases, with 13 bases left in between. DNA for the CDR3: TGTGCCACCCAAGAGGAGGGCTCCTATAATTCACCCCTCCACTTT. This translates into CATQEEGSYNSPLHF.